This T cell receptor (beta chain) was identified during a study of blood T cell repertoires in COVID-19. The protocol was immunoSEQ multiplex PCR, while the TCRdb copy is restricted to in-frame clones and leaves out a portion. The sample holds approximately 75,000 clones, approximately 82% seen once. Germline CDR1 is SGHVS and CDR2 is FQNEAQ. The CDR3 length is 15 residues. Losses at the gene ends were 5 bases for V and 3 bases for J; bases not matched to a gene: 2. The chain links TRBV7-8 to TRBJ2-1, with 12 nucleotides matching TRBD2. This TCR came from a woman of 80 years or more with acute or convalescent COVID-19. Material for sequencing was peripheral blood. This CDR3 reads CASSQGLAGYNEQFF. The CDR3, as DNA: TGTGCCAGCAGCCAGGGACTAGCGGGCTACAATGAGCAGTTCTTC.